These T cell receptor beta chains were read from a single sample in a study of blood T cell repertoires in COVID-19. Data came from immunoSEQ multiplex PCR; TCRdb stores just in-frame clones and leaves some out. In the table there are tens of thousands of clones, about four fifths of which are singletons. Sequenced sample: peripheral blood. Receptor source: a woman between 70 and 85 years old with acute or convalescent COVID-19. The CDR3 runs from the conserved cysteine through the conserved F or W. A D gene is named only where the DNA matches it firmly. Clone size is stated in some rows and not others, as once, few, many or a class when expanded.

>15|TRBD1|TRBV19|TRBJ1-4|-
TGTGCCAGTAGTATAGCCGTGACAGGGGAGGAAAAACTGTTTTTT
CASSIAVTGEEKLFF
>15|-|TRBV11-1|TRBJ1-3|-
TGTGCCAGCAGCTTCTCCGGGGGAGCTGGAAACACCATATATTTT
CASSFSGGAGNTIYF
>16|TRBD2|TRBV5-1|TRBJ2-1|once
TGCGCCAGCAGCTTGCGGGCTTTACCGGGGGGGGCAGAGCAGTTCTTC
CASSLRALPGGAEQFF
>14|TRBD2|TRBV29-1|TRBJ2-7|-
TGCAGCGTCCCCAAAGCGGGAGGGGACTACGAGCAGTACTTC
CSVPKAGGDYEQYF
>16|-|TRBV9|TRBJ2-1|-
TGTGCCAGCAGCGTAGGTGGAGAACGAGCCCGCAATGAGCAGTTCTTC
CASSVGGERARNEQFF
>17|TRBD2|TRBV4-2|TRBJ2-1|-
TGTGCCAGCAGCCAAGCCTTTGGGACTAGCGGGAGCAATGAGCAGTTCTTC
CASSQAFGTSGSNEQFF
>15|TRBD2|TRBV27|TRBJ2-5|-
TGTGCCAGCAGCGGACTAGCTCTAACGCAAGAGACCCAGTACTTC
CASSGLALTQETQYF
>14|TRBD2|TRBV7-9|TRBJ2-7|few
TGTGCCAGCACGACTAGCGGGAGCTCCTACGAGCAGTACTTC
CASTTSGSSYEQYF
>16|TRBD2|TRBV7-2|TRBJ2-5|once
TGTGCCAGCAGCCTTACCGGGACTAGCGGAAAAGAGACCCAGTACTTC
CASSLTGTSGKETQYF
>13|TRBD2|TRBV29-1|TRBJ2-7|-
TGCAGCGGGTGCCTCACGGGGGGTGGCGAGCAGTACTTC
CSGCLTGGGEQYF
>17|-|TRBV30|TRBJ1-1|few
TGTGCCTGCTCTTCCCCCCAGGTCGGAGGGACGAACACTGAAGCTTTCTTT
CACSSPQVGGTNTEAFF
>16|TRBD2|TRBV7-2|TRBJ2-7|once
TGTGCCAGCAGCTCCCGTAGCGGGGGGGCATCTTACGAGCAGTACTTC
CASSSRSGGASYEQYF
>15|-|TRBV15|TRBJ2-1|-
TGTGCCACCAGCAGAGGTCTAGAGGAGTCGGGGGAGCAGTTCTTC
CATSRGLEESGEQFF
>13|-|TRBV3-1/TRBV3-2|TRBJ2-6|-
TGTGCCAGCAGGGGGGGCGGAGCGGGAGTCCTGACTTTC
CASRGGGAGVLTF
>14|TRBD2|TRBV29-1|TRBJ2-5|-
TGCAGCGTATCTACTAGCGGGACTAGGGAGACCCAGTACTTC
CSVSTSGTRETQYF
>13|-|TRBV2|TRBJ1-2|few
TGTGCCAGCAGTGGGCGAGGAACTAATGGCTACACCTTC
CASSGRGTNGYTF
>12|-|TRBV29-1|TRBJ1-1|-
TGCAGCGTCCTTGTACAGGCCACTGAAGCTTTCTTT
CSVLVQATEAFF
>16|-|TRBV7-9|TRBJ1-1|once
TGTGCCAGCAGCCCCTTTATGACAGTCTTATCCACTGAAGCTTTCTTT
CASSPFMTVLSTEAFF
>11|-|TRBV7-9|TRBJ2-7|once
TGTGCCAGCAGCGTCGGGGACGAGCAGTACTTC
CASSVGDEQYF
>14|TRBD1|TRBV5-4|TRBJ2-5|-
TGTGCCAGCAGCGCTGGGACAGACAAAGAGACCCAGTACTTC
CASSAGTDKETQYF
>15|TRBD1|TRBV10-3|TRBJ2-3|-
TGTGCCATCAGTGGCCGTACAGGGGGCACAGATACGCAGTATTTT
CAISGRTGGTDTQYF
>14|-|TRBV9|TRBJ1-1|-
TGTGCCAGCAGCCCACGGACTGGGGTCACTGAAGCTTTCTTT
CASSPRTGVTEAFF
>14|-|TRBV6-1|TRBJ2-7|-
TGTGCCAGCAGTGAATTATACAGGGTCCACGAGCAGTACTTC
CASSELYRVHEQYF
>15|TRBD2|TRBV11-3|TRBJ2-1|-
TGTGCCAGCAGCTTGGGGGGGGGTAACTACAATGAGCAGTTCTTC
CASSLGGGNYNEQFF
>14|TRBD1|TRBV7-2|TRBJ1-2|few
TGTGCCAGCAGCTTAGTGGGACAGGGGTATGGCTACACCTTC
CASSLVGQGYGYTF
>14|-|TRBV28|TRBJ2-3|-
TGTGCCAGCAGTCCCCCCTCTCACAGGGATACGCAGTATTTT
CASSPPSHRDTQYF
>14|-|TRBV19|TRBJ1-1|few
TGTGCCAGTAGTATCCGAGGGTCGAACACTGAAGCTTTCTTT
CASSIRGSNTEAFF
>15|TRBD2|TRBV7-3|TRBJ2-1|-
TGTGCCAGCAGCTTCGACCTAGCGGGCTACAATGAGCAGTTCTTC
CASSFDLAGYNEQFF
>17|TRBD2|TRBV11-2|TRBJ2-5|few
TGTGCCAGCACCCCGATAGGACTAGCGGGGGGCCAAGAGACCCAGTACTTC
CASTPIGLAGGQETQYF
>17|TRBD1|TRBV4-3|TRBJ1-4|-
TGCGCCAGCAGCCAGAATCCCGGGACAGGCTGGAGTGAAAAACTGTTTTTT
CASSQNPGTGWSEKLFF
>19|TRBD2|TRBV7-2|TRBJ2-7|-
TGTGCCAGCAGCTTAGGGAGGACAGGATCCCTAGCGGGGGCCTACGAGCAGTACTTC
CASSLGRTGSLAGAYEQYF
>16|TRBD1|TRBV11-1|TRBJ2-2|-
TGTGCCAGCAGCATTCGGACAGGGGGCTTTACCGGGGAGCTGTTTTTT
CASSIRTGGFTGELFF
>15|-|TRBV7-2|TRBJ2-3|-
TGTGCCAGCAGCTTAGCGTTTGATAGAGCAGATACGCAGTATTTT
CASSLAFDRADTQYF
>15|TRBD1|TRBV27|TRBJ2-7|-
TGTGCCAGCAGTTCAATCTCCGGGACAGAATACGAGCAGTACTTC
CASSSISGTEYEQYF
>14|-|TRBV5-8|TRBJ2-3|once
TGTGCCAGCAGCTTGGCCAGGAGCACAGATACGCAGTATTTT
CASSLARSTDTQYF
>17|TRBD1|TRBV30|TRBJ1-5|-
TGTGCCTGGAGTGTTGGGACAGGGACGTCTAGCAATCAGCCCCAGCATTTT
CAWSVGTGTSSNQPQHF
>16|TRBD2|TRBV27|TRBJ2-1|-
TGTGCCAGCAGACGACTATTAGCGGGGTACTACAATGAGCAGTTCTTC
CASRRLLAGYYNEQFF
>14|TRBD1|TRBV19|TRBJ2-7|-
TGTGCCAGTAGTATGACAGGGAGCTCCTACGAGCAGTACTTC
CASSMTGSSYEQYF
>15|TRBD1|TRBV6-5|TRBJ1-3|-
TGTGCCAGCAGTTTATACGGGACAGAAGGAAACACCATATATTTT
CASSLYGTEGNTIYF
>12|-|TRBV2|TRBJ2-7|-
TGTGCCAGCAGTGAAGAAGTCAGCGAGCAGTACTTC
CASSEEVSEQYF
>14|TRBD1|TRBV30|TRBJ1-3|-
TGTGCCTGGAGTGTAGGGGGCGGAGGAAACACCATATATTTT
CAWSVGGGGNTIYF
>16|-|TRBV7-2|TRBJ2-7|-
TGTGCCAGCGGGGCCCGGTTAGGGGGAAGCTCCTACGAGCAGTACTTC
CASGARLGGSSYEQYF
>12|-|TRBV19|TRBJ1-1|-
TGTGCCAGTATGCGAGGCTACACTGAAGCTTTCTTT
CASMRGYTEAFF
>14|-|TRBV27|TRBJ1-1|-
TGTGCCAGCAGTTTATCGAGGAGGAACACTGAAGCTTTCTTT
CASSLSRRNTEAFF
>12|-|TRBV28|TRBJ2-7|-
TGTGCCAGCACCTCCAGAACCTACGAGCAGTACTTC
CASTSRTYEQYF
>16|-|TRBV27|TRBJ2-3|-
TGTGCCAGCAGTTTATCTCCGGGGTCTAGCACAGATACGCAGTATTTT
CASSLSPGSSTDTQYF
>15|TRBD1|TRBV28|TRBJ2-3|once
TGTGCCAGCAGTTCCGGGACAGGGGTAGCAGATACGCAGTATTTT
CASSSGTGVADTQYF
>16|-|TRBV21-1|TRBJ2-7|once
TGTGCCAGCAGCAAAAGAGGGACTAGCGGGAACTACGAGCAGTACTTC
CASSKRGTSGNYEQYF
>18|TRBD1|TRBV5-1|TRBJ2-3|-
TGCGCCAGCAGCTTAGCTCCTTTAAGACAGGGTAGCACAGATACGCAGTATTTT
CASSLAPLRQGSTDTQYF
>17|-|TRBV14|TRBJ2-3|-
TGTGCCAGCAGCCAAGATCGGTGGGGATTTCGGAGGGATACGCAGTATTTT
CASSQDRWGFRRDTQYF
>13|-|TRBV29-1|TRBJ2-5|-
TGCAGCGTTGATCAGGCAGGGGATGAGACCCAGTACTTC
CSVDQAGDETQYF
>15|TRBD2|TRBV30|TRBJ2-1|-
TGTGCCTGGACCGTGGGACTAGCTTCCAACAATGAGCAGTTCTTC
CAWTVGLASNNEQFF
>15|TRBD1|TRBV6-1|TRBJ1-4|-
TGTGCCAGCAGTGAAGGTGACAGGGCTAATGAAAAACTGTTTTTT
CASSEGDRANEKLFF
>15|-|TRBV30|TRBJ1-5|-
TGTGCCTGGAGTGTAGGGAGCGATCGCAATCAGCCCCAGCATTTT
CAWSVGSDRNQPQHF
>14|-|TRBV2|TRBJ2-2|-
TGTGCCAGCAAGGAGCGGTCAAACACCGGGGAGCTGTTTTTT
CASKERSNTGELFF
>15|TRBD2|TRBV4-1|TRBJ2-2|-
TGCGCCAGCAGCCAAGAAATAGCGGGTCACGGGGAGCTGTTTTTT
CASSQEIAGHGELFF
>15|TRBD1|TRBV7-6|TRBJ2-7|-
TGTGCCAGCAGCTTAGAAGGGACAGAAGGCTACGAGCAGTACTTC
CASSLEGTEGYEQYF
>17|TRBD2|TRBV27|TRBJ2-3|-
TGTGCCAGCAGGCCCCGACCCGATAGCGGGTGGGGGGATACGCAGTATTTT
CASRPRPDSGWGDTQYF
>15|TRBD1|TRBV15|TRBJ2-1|-
TGTGCCACCAGCCCGCCGGGACAGGGGATGAATGAGCAGTTCTTC
CATSPPGQGMNEQFF
>15|TRBD1|TRBV7-9|TRBJ1-4|few
TGTGCCAGCAGCCTCCGAGGGACAGGATACGAAAAACTGTTTTTT
CASSLRGTGYEKLFF